Listed below are T cell receptor beta chains from one sample, sequenced in a study of beta chain features in type 1 diabetes. Sequencing used immunoSEQ multiplex PCR; TCRdb keeps in-frame clones, though not all of them. The sample records about 140,000 clones, roughly 10% being singletons. The sample was central memory CD4+ T cells from blood. These receptors all come from a woman aged 35 to 49 in good health. CDR3s include the opening cysteine and the closing phenylalanine or tryptophan. D genes are given only for firm matches. Clone size, where shown, is once, few, many, or a class for clones that have expanded.

cdr3_aa: CASSFRGGQETQYF
cdr3_nt: TGTGCCAGCAGCTTCCGTGGGGGGCAAGAGACCCAGTACTTC
clone_size: NA
d_call: NA
j_call: TRBJ2-5
v_call: TRBV5-4

cdr3_aa: CASSFGGTSGADNEQFF
cdr3_nt: TGTGCCAGCAGCTTTGGGGGAACTAGCGGGGCTGACAATGAGCAGTTCTTC
clone_size: few
d_call: TRBD2
j_call: TRBJ2-1
v_call: TRBV7-9

cdr3_aa: CASSPPGSSSYNSPLHF
cdr3_nt: TGTGCCAGCAGCCCCCCGGGTTCGAGCTCCTATAATTCACCCCTCCACTTT
clone_size: NA
d_call: NA
j_call: TRBJ1-6
v_call: TRBV11-2

cdr3_aa: CASSSSGGGGELFF
cdr3_nt: TGTGCCAGCAGTTCTAGCGGGGGAGGCGGGGAGCTGTTTTTT
clone_size: NA
d_call: TRBD2
j_call: TRBJ2-2
v_call: TRBV27

cdr3_aa: CASSLEQGGGYTF
cdr3_nt: TGTGCCAGCAGCTTAGAACAGGGGGGAGGCTACACCTTC
clone_size: NA
d_call: TRBD1
j_call: TRBJ1-2
v_call: TRBV5-4

cdr3_aa: CASNNPQGDTDTQYF
cdr3_nt: TGCGCCAGCAACAACCCTCAGGGGGACACAGATACGCAGTATTTT
clone_size: NA
d_call: TRBD1
j_call: TRBJ2-3
v_call: TRBV5-1

cdr3_aa: CASSPRLLAWYNEQFF
cdr3_nt: TGCGCCAGCAGCCCCCGGTTATTAGCGTGGTACAATGAGCAGTTCTTC
clone_size: NA
d_call: NA
j_call: TRBJ2-1
v_call: TRBV4-3

cdr3_aa: CASSTARRVETQYF
cdr3_nt: TGCGCCAGCAGCACCGCCCGGAGGGTAGAGACCCAGTACTTC
clone_size: few
d_call: NA
j_call: TRBJ2-5
v_call: TRBV5-1

cdr3_aa: CASSPGTSGSREQFF
cdr3_nt: TGTGCCAGCAGTCCCGGGACTAGCGGCTCTCGGGAGCAGTTCTTC
clone_size: NA
d_call: TRBD2
j_call: TRBJ2-1
v_call: TRBV6-5

cdr3_aa: CASSYSEELGEKLFF
cdr3_nt: TGTGCCAGCAGTTACTCGGAGGAGTTGGGTGAAAAACTGTTTTTT
clone_size: few
d_call: NA
j_call: TRBJ1-4
v_call: TRBV6-6

cdr3_aa: CASSKLQSSYNEQFF
cdr3_nt: TGTGCCAGCAGCAAACTGCAAAGCTCCTACAATGAGCAGTTCTTC
clone_size: few
d_call: NA
j_call: TRBJ2-1
v_call: TRBV7-9

cdr3_aa: CASSVQNSNQPQHF
cdr3_nt: TGTGCCAGCAGCGTACAGAATAGCAATCAGCCCCAGCATTTT
clone_size: few
d_call: NA
j_call: TRBJ1-5
v_call: TRBV7-2

cdr3_aa: CASSLALTGGDEKLFF
cdr3_nt: TGTGCCAGCAGCTTAGCCCTTACAGGGGGAGATGAAAAACTGTTTTTT
clone_size: many
d_call: TRBD1
j_call: TRBJ1-4
v_call: TRBV7-9

cdr3_aa: CASSVGGGSSGNTIYF
cdr3_nt: TGTGCCAGCAGCGTAGGGGGAGGATCTTCTGGAAACACCATATATTTT
clone_size: few
d_call: NA
j_call: TRBJ1-3
v_call: TRBV9

cdr3_aa: CASSLGQVYYGYTF
cdr3_nt: TGCGCCAGCAGCCTGGGACAGGTCTACTATGGCTACACCTTC
clone_size: NA
d_call: TRBD1
j_call: TRBJ1-2
v_call: TRBV4-3

cdr3_aa: CASRGQGASNYGYTF
cdr3_nt: TGTGCCAGCAGGGGACAGGGGGCATCTAACTATGGCTACACCTTC
clone_size: NA
d_call: TRBD1
j_call: TRBJ1-2
v_call: TRBV6-5

cdr3_aa: CASSPPGPGELFF
cdr3_nt: TGTGCCAGCAGTCCCCCAGGTCCAGGGGAGCTGTTTTTT
clone_size: NA
d_call: NA
j_call: TRBJ2-2
v_call: TRBV6-6

cdr3_aa: CASTLRQDANTGELFF
cdr3_nt: TGTGCCAGCACCCTCCGACAGGACGCGAACACCGGGGAGCTGTTTTTT
clone_size: many
d_call: NA
j_call: TRBJ2-2
v_call: TRBV7-9

cdr3_aa: CASSDGTATSYGYTF
cdr3_nt: TGTGCCAGCAGTGATGGTACAGCCACGAGCTATGGCTACACCTTC
clone_size: few
d_call: NA
j_call: TRBJ1-2
v_call: TRBV25-1

cdr3_aa: CASSLEGRNTGELFF
cdr3_nt: TGTGCCAGCAGTTTGGAGGGGCGGAACACCGGGGAGCTGTTTTTT
clone_size: NA
d_call: NA
j_call: TRBJ2-2
v_call: TRBV27

cdr3_aa: CASSLDHGSLGEQFF
cdr3_nt: TGCGCCAGCAGCTTGGATCATGGTAGCTTAGGTGAGCAGTTCTTC
clone_size: NA
d_call: NA
j_call: TRBJ2-1
v_call: TRBV5-1

cdr3_aa: CASSIPGQMNTEAFF
cdr3_nt: TGTGCCAGTAGTATTCCGGGACAGATGAACACTGAAGCTTTCTTT
clone_size: NA
d_call: TRBD1
j_call: TRBJ1-1
v_call: TRBV19

cdr3_aa: CASSMTGKSDTQYF
cdr3_nt: TGTGCCAGTAGTATGACAGGAAAATCAGATACGCAGTATTTT
clone_size: few
d_call: NA
j_call: TRBJ2-3
v_call: TRBV19

cdr3_aa: CASSADLRADTQYF
cdr3_nt: TGTGCCAGCAGCGCGGACTTACGGGCAGATACGCAGTATTTT
clone_size: few
d_call: NA
j_call: TRBJ2-3
v_call: TRBV7-2

cdr3_aa: CASSRGPQGGYTF
cdr3_nt: TGTGCCAGCTCACGGGGGCCCCAGGGCGGCTACACCTTC
clone_size: NA
d_call: NA
j_call: TRBJ1-2
v_call: TRBV18

cdr3_aa: CSVVSGTIYGYTF
cdr3_nt: TGCAGCGTTGTTAGCGGCACTATCTATGGCTACACCTTC
clone_size: NA
d_call: NA
j_call: TRBJ1-2
v_call: TRBV29-1

cdr3_aa: CASSSLNQPQHF
cdr3_nt: TGTGCCAGCAGTAGCCTAAATCAGCCCCAGCATTTT
clone_size: few
d_call: NA
j_call: TRBJ1-5
v_call: TRBV5-6

cdr3_aa: CASSTHYEQYF
cdr3_nt: TGTGCCAGCAGCACTCATTACGAGCAGTACTTC
clone_size: once
d_call: NA
j_call: TRBJ2-7
v_call: TRBV7-2

cdr3_aa: CASSFDRGGSPLHF
cdr3_nt: TGTGCCAGCAGCTTCGACAGGGGAGGGTCACCCCTCCACTTT
clone_size: few
d_call: TRBD1
j_call: TRBJ1-6
v_call: TRBV7-9

cdr3_aa: CASSDPGTGFSKAFF
cdr3_nt: TGTGCCAGCAGCGACCCCGGGACAGGGTTTAGTAAAGCTTTCTTT
clone_size: few
d_call: TRBD1
j_call: TRBJ1-1
v_call: TRBV6-6

cdr3_aa: CARGQGPGYTF
cdr3_nt: TGTGCCAGAGGACAGGGACCTGGCTACACCTTC
clone_size: few
d_call: TRBD1
j_call: TRBJ1-2
v_call: TRBV2

cdr3_aa: CASSVAASGAINEQFF
cdr3_nt: TGTGCCAGCAGCGTAGCGGCTAGCGGGGCGATCAATGAGCAGTTCTTC
clone_size: NA
d_call: TRBD2
j_call: TRBJ2-1
v_call: TRBV9

cdr3_aa: CASSPGLATPTDTQYF
cdr3_nt: TGTGCCAGCAGCCCCGGGCTAGCGACGCCCACAGATACGCAGTATTTT
clone_size: NA
d_call: NA
j_call: TRBJ2-3
v_call: TRBV11-2

cdr3_aa: CASSRGGTEAFF
cdr3_nt: TGTGCCAGCAGCAGAGGGGGCACTGAAGCTTTCTTT
clone_size: few
d_call: NA
j_call: TRBJ1-1
v_call: TRBV28

cdr3_aa: CASSPGGRGAEAFF
cdr3_nt: TGTGCCAGCTCACCAGGGGGCCGAGGGGCTGAAGCTTTCTTT
clone_size: NA
d_call: NA
j_call: TRBJ1-1
v_call: TRBV18

cdr3_aa: CASSQESGLVGGEQYF
cdr3_nt: TGCGCCAGCAGCCAAGAGTCCGGACTAGTTGGGGGCGAGCAGTACTTC
clone_size: NA
d_call: TRBD2
j_call: TRBJ2-7
v_call: TRBV4-3

cdr3_aa: CASSAQRQAPALHF
cdr3_nt: TGTGCCAGCAGCGCGCAAAGACAGGCCCCAGCCCTCCACTTT
clone_size: many
d_call: NA
j_call: TRBJ1-6
v_call: TRBV7-2

cdr3_aa: CASSPLPQGRMNTEAFF
cdr3_nt: TGTGCCAGCTCACCCTTACCACAGGGAAGGATGAACACTGAAGCTTTCTTT
clone_size: many
d_call: NA
j_call: TRBJ1-1
v_call: TRBV18